These 11 T cell receptor beta chains share one sample of origin, sequenced in a study of primary melanoma T cells and metastatic recurrence. Repertoires were generated with immunoSEQ multiplex PCR, while TCRdb's copy carries only in-frame clones and drops some. The table has approximately 1,100 clones, 80% to 85% seen once. Source material: melanoma tumor tissue. These receptors all stem from a human donor with melanoma.

The V gene is TRBV6-8, the J gene TRBJ1-1, with TRBD1 matching over 7 bases. V shed 6 bases, J shed 1 base, and the junction held 8 bases outside the gene matches. CDR3 length: 15 amino acids. The germline V gene encodes CDR1 MNHGY and CDR2 SAAAGT. The CDR3 sequence is CASRETGQPNTEAFF. As DNA, the CDR3 is TGTGCCAGCAGAGAGACAGGGCAACCGAACACTGAAGCTTTCTTT.

Written as DNA, the CDR3 is TGTGCCATCTCGGGCCCCCAGGGCGGCGTGAACACTGAAGCTTTCTTT. Protein: CAISGPQGGVNTEAFF. The chain recombines TRBV6-8 with TRBJ1-1, with D perhaps matching TRBD1 (5 bases). The CDR3 has 16 amino acids. Germline CDR1 MNHGY, CDR2 SAAAGT. V dropped 10 bases and J dropped 0 bases, with 21 bases sitting between them.

This rearrangement joins TRBV6-8 to TRBJ2-7, with D unresolved. V was pared by 7 bases and J by 4 bases, with 14 bases between. The CDR3 runs to 13 residues. CDR1 and CDR2 from the germline V gene are MNHGY and SAAAGT. The CDR3 protein is CASTSERFYEQYF. CDR3 coding DNA: TGTGCCAGCACCTCCGAGCGTTTTTACGAGCAGTACTTC.

The chain carries TRBV6-8 and TRBJ1-2, with 9 bases that match TRBD1. Germline CDR1 is MNHGY and CDR2 is SAAAGT. V dropped 8 bases and J dropped 4; count of bases not matched to a gene: 2. The CDR3 is 12 residues long. For the CDR3, the DNA is TGTGCCAGCGGGGACAGGGTCTATGGCTACACCTTC. This sequence encodes CASGDRVYGYTF.

V usage is TRBV11-3 and J usage is TRBJ1-1; weak D call: TRBD1 (6 bases). Trimming took off 3 bases at V and 0 bases at J, with 8 bases between the two ends. Germline V gene lookup returns CDR1 SGHNT and CDR2 YENEEA. The CDR3 contains 14 residues. For the CDR3, the DNA is TGTGCCAGCAGCTTGCAGGGGATGAACACTGAAGCTTTCTTT. The encoded protein is CASSLQGMNTEAFF.

This rearrangement joins TRBV5-1 to TRBJ2-5, with 10 bases that match TRBD1. There are 16 residues in the CDR3. CDR1 and CDR2 (germline): SGHRS, YFSETQ. V dropped 1 base and J dropped 4; count of bases not matched to a gene: 7. DNA of the CDR3: TGCGCCAGCAGCTTGAAATCCGGACAGGGGGGAGAGACCCAGTACTTC. It encodes CASSLKSGQGGETQYF.

The V call is TRBV25-1, the J call TRBJ2-3, with TRBD2 as a possible D gene (5 bases). The CDR3 has 15 amino acids. V lost 7 bases and J lost 3, with 17 bases in between. Per germline, CDR1 MGHDK and CDR2 SYGVNS. CDR3: CASIPISAATDTQYF. DNA of the CDR3: TGTGCCAGCATTCCCATTAGCGCCGCGACAGATACGCAGTATTTT.

The chain recombines TRBV19 with TRBJ1-1; possible D gene TRBD1, 5 bases. Per germline, CDR1 LNHDA and CDR2 SQIVND (reference sequence). The ends were cut back, 6 bases at V and 1 base at J, with 9 bases in the middle. The CDR3 loop spans 13 amino acids. In DNA, the CDR3 is TGTGCCAGTAGGACCACAGGGAACACTGAAGCTTTCTTT. This codes for CASRTTGNTEAFF.

The V and J genes are TRBV11-3 and TRBJ2-2, with 10 positions matching TRBD1. Trimming took 6 bases from V and 6 from J; bases not matched to a gene: 4. Germline V gene sequence: CDR1 SGHNT, CDR2 YENEEA. CDR3 length equals 14 residues. CDR3 sequence (DNA): TGTGCCAGCAGGCTGACAGGGGGCCCCGGGGAGCTGTTTTTT. Translating gives CASRLTGGPGELFF.

This clone appeared a single time. This chain connects TRBV19 to TRBJ2-3; TRBD1 matches at 8 bases. The germline gives CDR1 LNHDA, CDR2 SQIVND (reference sequence). The CDR3 is made up of 14 amino acids. Trimming took 10 bases from V and 5 from J; bases not matched to a gene: 11. Written as DNA, the CDR3 is TGTGCCACCTCCGCGGACAGGGCCAAAGATACGCAGTATTTT. The encoded protein is CATSADRAKDTQYF.

This chain uses TRBV7-1 with TRBJ2-1, with 8 bases lining up with TRBD2. TRBV7-1 is annotated as an ORF whose role is uncertain. Trimming at V came to 4 bases and at J to 9 bases, leaving 5 bases not matched to a gene. CDR3 size: 13 residues. The CDR3 loop is CASSLSLAGEQFF. The CDR3 coding sequence is TGTGCCAGCAGCTTAAGCCTAGCGGGTGAGCAGTTCTTC.